These 15 T cell receptor beta chains were all obtained from the same sample, sequenced in a study of glioma-infiltrating T cells listed by TCRdb under 2016. TCRdb lists the instrument as Illumina MiSeq. TCR alpha and beta CDR3 regions were amplified with the iRepertoire nested amplicon-rescue multiplex PCR (arm-PCR) platform from RNA. TCRdb reworked the public reads: Q25 trimming with fastp, MiXCR clone assembly, productive beta chains retained. Identical CDR3 proteins give one entry, which carries the most common genes and DNA. This sample is represented by under 200,000 distinct CDR3 sequences; under 55% of them were singletons. 5% to 5.5% of the sample is in the top ten clones. The source material was glioma tissue, nonneoplastic brain tissue, or PBMCs (not recorded which). The source is a human donor with low-grade glioma or glioblastoma, undergoing nonglioma brain surgery, or in good health (not recorded which).

This clonotype occurred many times. The genes are TRBV6-1 and TRBJ2-1; no clear D. The germline V and J ends were trimmed by 7 bases and 7 bases, with 17 bases remaining between them. This CDR3 is built from 14 residues. Germline CDR1 is MNHNS and CDR2 is SASEGT. CDR3 protein: CASNDEAGGNEQFF. The CDR3 DNA reads TGTGCCAGCAACGACGAGGCAGGTGGTAATGAGCAGTTCTTC.

There are many counts of this clonotype. The chain combines TRBV7-2 with TRBJ2-1; TRBD2 matches 10 bases. CDR1 and CDR2 (germline): SGHTA, FQGNSA. This CDR3 region has 15 residues. Unmatched junction bases numbered 6, after V lost 3 bases and J lost 7 bases. In DNA, the CDR3 is TGTGCCAGCAGCTTGACTAGCGGGCGGAGGAATGAGCAGTTCTTC. This gives the protein CASSLTSGRRNEQFF.

In this sample, this clonotype turned up many times. The chain employs TRBV28 and TRBJ2-7; 8 nucleotides match TRBD1. V dropped 8 bases and J dropped 12; count of bases not matched to a gene: 18. The CDR3 has 14 residues. Germline values: CDR1 MDHEN, CDR2 SYDVKM. Here the CDR3 reads CASGQWPGQVTSYF. The CDR3 DNA reads as TGTGCCAGCGGGCAATGGCCGGGACAGGTTACATCGTACTTC.

This clonotype was observed at least ten times. The V gene is TRBV20-1, the J gene TRBJ2-1; 10 bases agree with TRBD2. With 6 bases clipped from V and 3 bases from J, the junction kept 8 bases outside the gene matches. The CDR3 runs to 15 residues. The germline gives CDR1 DFQATT, CDR2 SNEGSKA (reference sequence). This CDR3 reads CSAQTGLAYYNEQFF. For the CDR3, the DNA is TGCAGTGCCCAAACGGGACTAGCGTACTACAATGAGCAGTTCTTC.

Worth noting for this clonotype: One junction end does not reproduce the germline sequence, and a read error may be involved. This chain uses TRBV7-2 with TRBJ2-2; possibly TRBD1 for D (6 bases). Germline values: CDR1 SGHTA, CDR2 FQGNSA. The CDR3 runs to 14 residues. The CDR3 bases are TGTGCCAGCAGCCTGGTCAGGGGCACCTGGGAGCTGTTTTTT. It is translated as CASSLVRGTWELFF.

As for this clonotype: A much larger clone is a single base away; this may be a read error. V is TRBV2 and J is TRBJ1-6, with TRBD1 identical over 11 bases. Germline lookup yields CDR1 SNHLY and CDR2 FYNNEI. The CDR3 has 15 amino acids. CDR3 DNA sequence: TGTGCCAGCAGCGCCGGGACAGGGGGTTCAGTAACCCTCGACTTT. It is translated as CASSAGTGGSVTLDF.

Details on this clonotype: With a much larger clone just one base away, this may be a read error. The V gene is TRBV7-6, the J gene TRBJ2-6; possibly TRBD2 for D (6 bases). Germline V CDR1 and CDR2: SGHVS, FNYEAQ. The CDR3 extends over 13 amino acids. CDR3 loop: CASSLIGGNVLTF. The CDR3 DNA is TGTGCCAGCAGCCTGATCGGGGGCAACGTCCTGACTTTC.

As regards this clonotype: This could be a read error, since a much larger clone is one nucleotide away. The V call is TRBV20-1, the J call TRBJ1-3; a possible D gene is TRBD1 (5 bases). CDR1 is DFQATT and CDR2 is SNEGSKA in the germline V gene (reference sequence). Trimming removed 7 bases at V and 2 bases at J, with 15 bases between. The CDR3 covers 14 residues. CDR3 DNA sequence: TGCAGTGAGCAGGGATTCGCAGCTGGAAACACCATATATTTT. Translating it yields CSEQGFAAGNTIYF.

This clonotype was observed many times. The CDR3 coding sequence is TGCAGTGCTCCTGCTCGGGGCAGTAATTCACCCCTCCACTTT. Its translation: CSAPARGSNSPLHF. The chain is built from TRBV20-1 and TRBJ1-6; D perhaps matches TRBD1 (5 bases). Germline CDR1 and CDR2: DFQATT and SNEGSKA (reference sequence). The CDR3 loop spans 14 amino acids. V lost 5 bases to trimming and J lost 6 bases, with 14 bases between them.

V usage is TRBV6-2 or TRBV6-3 and J usage is TRBJ1-1, with no clear D. Germline lookup yields CDR1 MNHEY and CDR2 SVGEGT. CDR3 size: 15 residues. Trimming removed 8 bases from V and 2 bases from J, with 18 bases in between. The CDR3: CASGKGGLGNTEAFF. As DNA, the CDR3 is TGTGCCAGCGGGAAGGGTGGGTTAGGAAACACTGAAGCTTTCTTT.

The table lists this clonotype with a few counts. V usage is TRBV5-1 and J usage is TRBJ2-7, with D tentatively TRBD1 (6 bases). The CDR3 extends over 13 amino acids. V dropped 4 bases and J dropped 3 bases, with 11 bases sitting between them. Germline V CDR1 and CDR2: SGHRS, YFSETQ. The CDR3 bases are TGCGCCAGCAGCGAGGACAGATACTACGAGCAGTACTTC. Translation gives CASSEDRYYEQYF.

As to this clonotype: A read error may be the cause here, since a much bigger clone is one base away. The chain combines TRBV2 with TRBJ1-5, with 7 positions matching TRBD1. CDR1 and CDR2 (germline): SNHLY, FYNNEI. The CDR3 consists of 12 residues. Here the CDR3 DNA reads TGTGCCATCGGGACAGCCAATCAGCCCAAGCATTTT. This gives the protein CAIGTANQPKHF.

This clonotype was seen many times. The chain couples TRBV6-2 or TRBV6-3 to TRBJ1-3, with a possible D match to TRBD1 (5 bases). The CDR3 loop spans 15 amino acids. The V gene's germline CDR1 is MNHEY and CDR2 SVGEGT. The ends were cut back, 10 bases at V and 0 bases at J, with 16 bases in the middle. The DNA of the CDR3 is TGTGCCACCCGCCCCGACAGATTCTCTGGAAACACCATATATTTT. This codes for CATRPDRFSGNTIYF.

This clonotype was recorded only once. Being one base from a much bigger clone, this may be a read error. The gene calls are TRBV28 and TRBJ2-7, with D possibly TRBD1 on 6 matching bases. CDR1 and CDR2 (germline): MDHEN, SYDVKM. The CDR3 totals 13 residues. The DNA for the CDR3 is TGTTCCAGCAGCTCAACAGGGTCCTACGAGCAGTACTTC. Its protein product is CSSSSTGSYEQYF.

This clonotype was found a few times. A much more abundant neighbour one base away suggests this may be a read error. V is TRBV20-1 and J is TRBJ2-1; no reliable D call. Germline values: CDR1 DFQATT, CDR2 SNEGSKA (reference sequence). V was trimmed by 5 bases and J by 4 bases, leaving 9 bases between them. This CDR3 region has 12 residues. The CDR3 here is CSASYVYNEQFF. In DNA, the CDR3 is TGCAGTGCTTCGTACGTATACAATGAGCAGTTCTTC.